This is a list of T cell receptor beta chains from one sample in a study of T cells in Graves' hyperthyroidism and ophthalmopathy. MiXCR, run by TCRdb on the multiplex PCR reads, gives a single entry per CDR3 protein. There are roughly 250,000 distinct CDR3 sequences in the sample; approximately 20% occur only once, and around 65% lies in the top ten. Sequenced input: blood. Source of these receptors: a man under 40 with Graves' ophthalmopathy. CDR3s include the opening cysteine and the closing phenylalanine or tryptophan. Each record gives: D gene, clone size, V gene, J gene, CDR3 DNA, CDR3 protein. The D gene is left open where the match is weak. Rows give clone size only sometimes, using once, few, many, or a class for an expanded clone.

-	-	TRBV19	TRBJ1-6	TGTGCCAGTAGTGCCAGGACCTCGTTAATTTCACCCCTCCACTTT	CASSARTSLISPLHF
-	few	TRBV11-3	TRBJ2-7	TGTGCCAGCAGCCCCGCCCCGGGAGGGACAGCGTATTACGAGCAGTACTTC	CASSPAPGGTAYYEQYF
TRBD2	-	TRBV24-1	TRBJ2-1	TGTGCCACCAAAGGGGGACTAGCATACAATGAGCAGTTCTTC	CATKGGLAYNEQFF
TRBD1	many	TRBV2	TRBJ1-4	TGTGCCAGCAGTGTACAGGGGTCCTCTAATGAAAAACTGTTTTTT	CASSVQGSSNEKLFF
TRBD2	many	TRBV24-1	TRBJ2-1	TGTGCCACCAGTGATTCTGGCGGGAGGGCCTACAATGAGCAGTTCTTC	CATSDSGGRAYNEQFF
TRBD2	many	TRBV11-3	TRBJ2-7	TGTGCCAGCAGCTTAGCGTCGGGGCTAGCGGAGACCTACGAGCAGTACTTC	CASSLASGLAETYEQYF
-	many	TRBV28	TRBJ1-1	TGTGCCAGCAGTTTGAGACGGTTCAACACTGAAGCTTTCTTT	CASSLRRFNTEAFF
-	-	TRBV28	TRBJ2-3	TGTGCCAGCAGTTTCCTTAGCGGAAACACAGATACGCAGTATTTT	CASSFLSGNTDTQYF
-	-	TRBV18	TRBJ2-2	TGTGCCAGCTCACCATATGCAGGGGACGGGGAGCTGTTTTTT	CASSPYAGDGELFF
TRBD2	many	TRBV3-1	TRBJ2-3	TGTGCCAGCAGCCAAGGTAGCGGGAGGGCCACACATACGCAGTATTTT	CASSQGSGRATHTQYF
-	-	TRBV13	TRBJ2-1	TGTGCCAGCAGCGGCTCTAGCGATGAGCAGTTCTTC	CASSGSSDEQFF
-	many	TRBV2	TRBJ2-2	TGTGCCAGCAGCTCACCTCGGAACGGGGAGCTGTTTTTT	CASSSPRNGELFF
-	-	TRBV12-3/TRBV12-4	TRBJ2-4	TGTGCCAGCACTGTTCGGGCGATCAGAGGACGTAAGAACATTCAGTACTTC	CASTVRAIRGRKNIQYF
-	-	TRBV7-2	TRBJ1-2	TGTGCCAGCAGCTTAGTCCCGGGAGGATCCTATGGCTACACCTTC	CASSLVPGGSYGYTF
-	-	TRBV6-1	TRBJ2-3	TGTGCCAGCAGTCCGACTTTAGATACGCAGTATTTT	CASSPTLDTQYF
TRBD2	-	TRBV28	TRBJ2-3	TGTGCCAGCAGTCCTATAGCGGGAGAGGGCGCAGATACGCAGTATTTT	CASSPIAGEGADTQYF
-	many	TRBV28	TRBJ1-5	TGTGCCAGCAGTTTAAGGCAGGGACACAATCAGCCCCAGCATTTT	CASSLRQGHNQPQHF
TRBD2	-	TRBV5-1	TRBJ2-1	TGCGCCAGCAGCTTGGTGGTGACTAGCGGGACCAATGAGCAGTTCTTC	CASSLVVTSGTNEQFF
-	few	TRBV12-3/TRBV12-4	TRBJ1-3	TGTGCCAGCACCCTGAGGGGCTCTGGAAACACCATATATTTT	CASTLRGSGNTIYF
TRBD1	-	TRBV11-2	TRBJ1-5	TGTGCCAGCAGCGAACGACTCCGGGACAGGGTAGGCAATCAGCCCCAGCATTTT	CASSERLRDRVGNQPQHF
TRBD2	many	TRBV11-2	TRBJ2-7	TGTGCCAGCAGCGTAAGCGGACTAGCGGGAGACTACGAGCAGTACTTC	CASSVSGLAGDYEQYF
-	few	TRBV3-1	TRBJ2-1	TGTGCCAGCAGCCAAGACCGTATACGAGTCGGGGACAATGAGCAGTTCTTC	CASSQDRIRVGDNEQFF
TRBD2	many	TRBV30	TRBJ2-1	TGTGCCTGGGGACTAGCGGGAGTAAGTTCGGGGAATGAGCAGTTCTTC	CAWGLAGVSSGNEQFF
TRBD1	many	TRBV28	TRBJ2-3	TGTGCCAGCCAGACGGGACAGGGGGCAGATACGCAGTATTTT	CASQTGQGADTQYF
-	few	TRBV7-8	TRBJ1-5	TGTGCCAGCAGCTTGGGTAGTAAGAATCAGCCCCAGCATTTT	CASSLGSKNQPQHF
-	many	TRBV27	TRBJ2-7	TGTGCCAGCAGCCTGGGACGCTCCTACGAGCAGTACTTC	CASSLGRSYEQYF
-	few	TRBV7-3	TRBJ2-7	TGTGCCAGCAGCTTCTGGCAACTAGACGAGCAGTACTTC	CASSFWQLDEQYF
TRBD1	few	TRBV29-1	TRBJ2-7	TGCAGCTTCGGGACAGTATCTTCCTACGAGCAGTACTTC	CSFGTVSSYEQYF
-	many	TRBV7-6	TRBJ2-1	TGTGCCAGCAGCTTAGGGAGAGCGGGCAGCTCCTACAATGAGCAGTTCTTC	CASSLGRAGSSYNEQFF
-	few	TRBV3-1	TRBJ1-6	TGTGCCAGTCAAAGCACGGAGGGGAATCTACCCCTCCACTTT	CASQSTEGNLPLHF
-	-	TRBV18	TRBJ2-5	TGTGCCAGCTCACCAAGGAGGGTACAAGAGACCCAGTACTTC	CASSPRRVQETQYF
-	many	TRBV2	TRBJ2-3	TGTGCCAGCTTTCCGCTTACAGGGCCGAACACAGATACGCAGTATTTT	CASFPLTGPNTDTQYF
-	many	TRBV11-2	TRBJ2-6	TGTGCCAGCAGCTTAGGGGCGGGCTCTGGGGCCAACGTCCTGACTTTC	CASSLGAGSGANVLTF
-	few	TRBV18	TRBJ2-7	TGTGCCAGCTCATCGGAGGCGGCTTACTACGAGCAGTACTTC	CASSSEAAYYEQYF
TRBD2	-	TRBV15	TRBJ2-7	TGTGCCACCAGCAGAGAAGGAGGCAGCGGGAGGAACGAGCAGTACTTC	CATSREGGSGRNEQYF
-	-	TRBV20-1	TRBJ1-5	TGCAGTGCTAGACCTCAGATCCGGGGTCGCAATCAGCCCCAGCATTTT	CSARPQIRGRNQPQHF
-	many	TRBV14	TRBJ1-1	TGTGCCAGCAGCCAAGATCAGTTCGACACTGAAGCTTTCTTT	CASSQDQFDTEAFF
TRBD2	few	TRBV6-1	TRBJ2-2	TGTGCCAGCAGTCCGAGGCCGGGAGGCGTTTCCGGGGAGCTGTTTTTT	CASSPRPGGVSGELFF
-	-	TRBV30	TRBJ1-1	TGTGCCTGGAGTCCTCGATCGGGACGGCTGATGAACACTGAAGCTTTCTTT	CAWSPRSGRLMNTEAFF
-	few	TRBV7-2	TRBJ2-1	TGTGCCAGCAGCTTAATCGCTAGCTCCAATGAGCAGTTCTTC	CASSLIASSNEQFF
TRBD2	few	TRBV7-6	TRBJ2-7	TGTGCCAGCAGCCCATCCGGGACTAGCGGGAGGGCTAATGAGCAGTACTTC	CASSPSGTSGRANEQYF
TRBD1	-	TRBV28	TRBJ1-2	TGTGCCAGCAGGCCCTCCCTCCGGGACAGGGGATTCGGCTACTATGGCTACACCTTC	CASRPSLRDRGFGYYGYTF
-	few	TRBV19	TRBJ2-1	TGTGCCAGTAGCATCGTCGACAATGAGCAGTTCTTC	CASSIVDNEQFF
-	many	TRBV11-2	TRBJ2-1	TGTGCCAGCAGCTTAGGGAGGCGGCCCAATGAGCAGTTCTTC	CASSLGRRPNEQFF
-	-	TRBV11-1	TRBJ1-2	TGTGCCAGCAGCTCGTTTACCCGTGGGGGTCTAGGCTATGGCTACACCTTC	CASSSFTRGGLGYGYTF
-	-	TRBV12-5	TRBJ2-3	TGTGCTAGTGGTTTGGTAAGAATGGACGTATTCGACACAGATACGCAGTATTTT	CASGLVRMDVFDTDTQYF